This passage covers 24 T cell receptor beta chains from one sample sequenced in a study of T cell responses to AZD1222 COVID-19 vaccine. Assay: immunoSEQ multiplex PCR; the TCRdb copy retains only in-frame clones and omits some. The sample lists roughly 100,000 clones; 90% were seen once. The sequences come from peripheral blood, collected 28 days after the second AZD1222 dose. These receptors originate from an adult who received the AZD1222 COVID-19 vaccine.

The chain has TRBV11-2 and TRBJ2-7; D call uncertain. Germline V CDR1 and CDR2: SGHAT, FQNNGV. The CDR3 extends over 15 amino acids. Trimming took off 2 bases at V and 5 bases at J, with 16 bases between the two ends. The CDR3 nucleotides are TGTGCCAGCAGCTTAAGGCAGAATTCCCTCCACGAGCAGTACTTC. Its protein is CASSLRQNSLHEQYF.

The CDR3 coding sequence is TGTGCCAGCAGCTCCGGGACAGGAATACGCGAGCAGTACTTC. Translation: CASSSGTGIREQYF. This chain uses TRBV5-6 with TRBJ2-7, with 8 nucleotides matching TRBD1. This CDR3 comprises 14 residues. V lost 3 bases and J lost 6; bases outside the gene matches: 8. CDR1 and CDR2 from the germline V gene are SGHDT and YYEEEE.

V usage is TRBV7-6 and J usage is TRBJ2-3; TRBD2 matches 8 bases. Germline CDR1 reads SGHVS; CDR2 reads FNYEAQ. Trimming removed 0 bases from V and 4 bases from J; junction bases left unmatched: 9. The CDR3 has 17 amino acids. The CDR3 here is CASSLARSGGGPDTQYF. Written as DNA, the CDR3 is TGTGCCAGCAGCTTAGCGAGGAGCGGGGGTGGGCCAGATACGCAGTATTTT.

The gene calls are TRBV10-3 and TRBJ2-7; D is unclear. The length of the CDR3 is 12 residues. Deletions cut 6 bases from V and 1 base from J, with 7 bases between. From germline, CDR1 is ENHRY and CDR2 SYGVKD. The CDR3 spells CAISWGSYEQYF. The CDR3 nucleotides read TGTGCCATCAGCTGGGGATCCTACGAGCAGTACTTC.

The chain recombines TRBV27 with TRBJ2-5; 13 bases line up with TRBD2. Unmatched junction bases numbered 9, after V lost 4 bases and J lost 4 bases. CDR3 length: 17 amino acids. CDR1 and CDR2 from the germline V gene are MNHEY and SMNVEV (reference sequence). The CDR3 nucleotides are TGTGCCAGCAGTTCCGCTAGGACTAGCGGGGGTGGAGAGACCCAGTACTTC. It is translated as CASSSARTSGGGETQYF.

V gene TRBV6-2 or TRBV6-3 combines with J gene TRBJ1-2; no clear D gene. The CDR3 consists of 13 residues. Germline V gene lookup returns CDR1 MNHEY and CDR2 SVGEGT. Trimming removed 6 bases at V and 4 bases at J, with 12 bases between. CDR3 sequence reads: CASSLGQTYGYTF. The DNA for the CDR3 is TGTGCCAGCAGCCTCGGGCAGACCTATGGCTACACCTTC.

The chain recombines TRBV6-2 or TRBV6-3 with TRBJ1-5; 8 positions match TRBD1. The CDR3 is made up of 15 amino acids. Per germline, CDR1 MNHEY and CDR2 SVGEGT. V dropped 5 bases and J dropped 3; count of bases not matched to a gene: 6. CDR3 sequence reads: CASSADRVNNQPQHF. The CDR3 bases are TGTGCCAGCAGTGCGGACAGGGTCAACAATCAGCCCCAGCATTTT.

The rearrangement uses TRBV6-2 or TRBV6-3 and TRBJ2-1, with 7 bases matching TRBD1. This CDR3 has 13 residues. Trimming removed 2 bases from V and 10 bases from J; junction bases left unmatched: 5. Germline V lookup: CDR1 MNHEY, CDR2 SVGEGT. In DNA form, the CDR3 reads TGTGCCAGCAGTTACGCAGGGGGTGGCGAGCAGTTCTTC. This encodes CASSYAGGGEQFF.

The chain links TRBV7-2 to TRBJ1-1, with D perhaps TRBD1 (6 bases). Germline V gives CDR1 SGHTA, CDR2 FQGNSA. Trimming pared 5 bases from V and 1 base from J, leaving 17 bases between. The CDR3 consists of 16 residues. In DNA, the CDR3 is TGTGCCAGCAGCCCCGGGACACTCGGCGGGAACACTGAAGCTTTCTTT. This gives the protein CASSPGTLGGNTEAFF.

The V and J genes are TRBV30 and TRBJ1-6, with a weak D call TRBD1 (6 bases). The CDR3 is 13 residues long. CDR1 is GTSNPN, CDR2 SVGIG, per germline (reference sequence). Trimming removed 0 bases from V and 7 bases from J, with 7 bases in between. The CDR3 DNA reads as TGTGCCTGGAGTGTTAGGGGGAATTCACCCCTCCACTTT. This gives the protein CAWSVRGNSPLHF.

The gene calls are TRBV19 and TRBJ2-7; possibly TRBD1 for D (5 bases). V was trimmed by 3 bases and J by 7 bases, leaving 13 bases between them. The CDR3 contains 13 residues. Germline CDR1 reads LNHDA; CDR2 reads SQIVND (reference sequence). Here the CDR3 reads CASSMTRAAEQYF. Written as DNA, the CDR3 is TGTGCCAGTAGTATGACCAGGGCCGCGGAGCAGTACTTC.

This clone has just one count. The gene calls are TRBV9 and TRBJ2-7; a weak D match, TRBD2 (7 bases). Trimming pared 5 bases from V and 5 bases from J, leaving 17 bases between. Looked up from germline, CDR1 is SGDLS and CDR2 is YYNGEE. There are 14 residues in the CDR3. The CDR3 here is CASSAAGAYHEQYF. In DNA, the CDR3 is TGTGCCAGCAGTGCGGCGGGGGCCTATCACGAGCAGTACTTC. The entire variable domain, with the rest obtained from reference TRBV9 and TRBJ2-7, is as follows: DSGVTQTPKHLITATGQRVTLRCSPRSGDLSVYWYQQSLDQGLQFLIQYYNGEERAKGNILERFSAQQFPDLHSELNLSSLELGDSALYFCASSAAGAYHEQYFGPGTRLTVT.

This chain uses TRBV21-1 with TRBJ2-5; the table's D call, TRBD1, has no DNA check behind it. TRBV21-1 is reported as a pseudogene. The CDR3 consists of 15 residues. CDR3 region: CASSLRQGVQETQYF. The CDR3 nucleotides read TGTGCCAGCTCCCTGAGACAGGGGGTCCAAGAGACCCAGTACTTC.

The J gene is TRBJ1-1, the V gene TRBV4-2; D is ambiguous. Germline values: CDR1 LGHNA, CDR2 YNFKEQ. The CDR3 runs 14 residues. V dropped 0 bases and J dropped 5 bases, with 10 bases sitting between them. The CDR3 here is CASSQDPANTEAFF. CDR3 bases: TGTGCCAGCAGCCAAGATCCGGCGAATACTGAAGCTTTCTTT.

J is TRBJ2-1 and V is TRBV4-3; possibly TRBD2 for D (6 bases). Germline V gene data show CDR1 as LGHNA and CDR2 as YSLEER. The ends were cut back, 4 bases at V and 9 bases at J, with 13 bases in the middle. This CDR3 is built from 13 residues. As DNA, the CDR3 is TGCGCCAGCAGCCTCACTAGCCTTGGTGAGCAGTTCTTC. This gives the protein CASSLTSLGEQFF.

The chain carries TRBV6-5 and TRBJ1-2, with 8 bases lining up with TRBD1. Germline V CDR1 and CDR2: MNHEY, SVGAGI. The CDR3 is 15 residues long. J gave up 4 bases and V 8 bases, and 12 bases lay outside the gene matches. CDR3 sequence (DNA): TGTGCCAGCCTATCGGGCAGGGGGCACGTCTATGGCTACACCTTC. Residues: CASLSGRGHVYGYTF.

The chain uses TRBV5-1 and TRBJ1-6; TRBD1 matches 7 bases. Germline loops: CDR1 SGHRS, CDR2 YFSETQ. J was trimmed by 10 bases and V by 5 bases; bases with no gene match: 12. The CDR3 sequence is 15 residues long. CDR3 nucleotides: TGCGCCAGCAGACCCGCAGGGACAGCCGGGTCACCCCTCCACTTT. Protein sequence: CASRPAGTAGSPLHF.

This chain connects TRBV6-2 or TRBV6-3 to TRBJ1-5; perhaps TRBD1 as D (5 bases). Between the trimmed V and J ends, which lost 0 bases and 0 bases, there was a span of 9 bases. Germline V gene sequence: CDR1 MNHEY, CDR2 SVGEGT. The CDR3 loop spans 16 amino acids. CDR3 residues: CASSYSSRGSNQPQHF. In DNA form, the CDR3 reads TGTGCCAGCAGTTACTCGAGTAGGGGTAGCAATCAGCCCCAGCATTTT.

The rearrangement links TRBV6-1 to TRBJ1-3; D gene ambiguous. This CDR3 has 14 residues. CDR1 is MNHNS and CDR2 is SASEGT in the germline V gene. V lost 0 bases and J 4 bases, leaving 7 bases between the germline ends. The CDR3 DNA sequence: TGTGCCAGCAGTGAAGCTCGGTGGGGAAACACCATATATTTT. It codes for CASSEARWGNTIYF.

The chain combines TRBV6-5 with TRBJ1-1, with D perhaps matching TRBD1 (5 bases). V lost 5 bases and J 1 base, leaving 8 bases between the germline ends. The CDR3 consists of 13 residues. CDR1 and CDR2 (germline): MNHEY, SVGAGI. The CDR3 loop is CASSRGGNTEAFF. CDR3 bases: TGTGCCAGCAGTAGGGGCGGGAACACTGAAGCTTTCTTT.

The chain uses TRBV30 and TRBJ1-2; D may be TRBD1 (6 bases). Germline-derived CDR1 and CDR2 are GTSNPN and SVGIG (reference sequence). This CDR3 is 15 amino acids long. Trimming took 3 bases from V and 8 from J, leaving 22 bases between them. This CDR3 is CAWRTSPGTPGGYTF. The CDR3 nucleotides are TGTGCCTGGAGGACCTCGCCGGGGACACCAGGCGGCTACACCTTC.

The chain is built from TRBV30 and TRBJ1-5; D possibly corresponds to TRBD1 (5 bases). Germline loops: CDR1 GTSNPN, CDR2 SVGIG (reference sequence). The CDR3 runs 13 residues. The ends were cut back, 2 bases at V and 6 bases at J, with 11 bases in the middle. The CDR3 region has the DNA TGTGCCTGGAGTCCGGGGCTGGCTCAGCCCCAGCATTTT. Translation: CAWSPGLAQPQHF.

The chain has TRBV4-1 and TRBJ1-5; TRBD1 agrees at 7 bases. Germline trimming cut 1 base from V and 5 bases from J; bases unmatched to any gene: 2. The CDR3 covers 14 residues. Germline V gives CDR1 MGHRA, CDR2 YSYEKL. This chain's CDR3 is CASSQGQGDQPQHF. The CDR3 region has the DNA TGCGCCAGCAGCCAAGGACAGGGTGATCAGCCCCAGCATTTT.

The chain uses TRBV4-1 and TRBJ2-7, with no clear D. CDR3 length: 14 amino acids. Looked up from germline, CDR1 is MGHRA and CDR2 is YSYEKL. V lost 4 bases and J lost 2, with 12 bases in between. The CDR3 sequence: CASSPPRGTYEQYF. The DNA of the CDR3 is TGCGCCAGCAGCCCTCCTCGAGGAACCTACGAGCAGTACTTC.